These T cell receptor beta chains were read from a single sample in a study of OX40 agonist ivuxolimab in advanced cancers. The data were produced by immunoSEQ multiplex PCR, yet TCRdb's version contains in-frame clones alone and is incomplete. The top ten hold about 5.4% of the sample, which has some 59,000 clones, 90% seen once. The sequences come from CD4+ or CD8+ T cells sorted from blood, collected in a trial of the OX40 agonist ivuxolimab. These receptors all come from an adult with an advanced solid tumor such as melanoma, head and neck, liver or kidney cancer. CDR3s include the opening cysteine and the closing phenylalanine or tryptophan. Each record gives: clone size, J gene, V gene, D gene, CDR3 DNA, CDR3 protein. The D gene is left open where the match is weak. Rows give clone size only sometimes, using once, few, many, or a class for an expanded clone.

size: -; J: TRBJ1-3; V: TRBV6-5; D: TRBD1; DNA: TGTGCCACCAGGGGGAGGGGTTTGTCTGGAAACACCATATATTTT; CDR3: CATRGRGLSGNTIYF
size: -; J: TRBJ2-7; V: TRBV18; D: -; DNA: TGTGCCAGCTCACCGGGGGGGCCCGTCTACGAGCAGTACTTC; CDR3: CASSPGGPVYEQYF
size: -; J: TRBJ2-5; V: TRBV18; D: TRBD2; DNA: TGTGCCAGCTCATCTGGACTAGCGGGACCTTCTCCCCAGTACTTC; CDR3: CASSSGLAGPSPQYF
size: -; J: TRBJ1-5; V: TRBV2; D: -; DNA: TGTGCCAGCAGTGGACAGGTTAAGGCTCAGCCCCAGCATTTT; CDR3: CASSGQVKAQPQHF
size: once; J: TRBJ1-6; V: TRBV7-8; D: -; DNA: TGTGCCAGCAGCTTAGGGGGCCGTAATTCACCCCTCCACTTT; CDR3: CASSLGGRNSPLHF
size: -; J: TRBJ1-3; V: TRBV5-6; D: -; DNA: TGTGCCAGCAGCTTGAGATCTAAGGTTGGAAACACCATATATTTT; CDR3: CASSLRSKVGNTIYF
size: -; J: TRBJ1-3; V: TRBV7-9; D: -; DNA: TGTGCCAGCAGCCCACTGGGTAACACCATATATTTT; CDR3: CASSPLGNTIYF
size: -; J: TRBJ2-5; V: TRBV28; D: -; DNA: TGTGCCAGCAGTTTCGTGGGGTTAGGTCGAGAGACCCAGTACTTC; CDR3: CASSFVGLGRETQYF
size: -; J: TRBJ2-7; V: TRBV7-2; D: TRBD1; DNA: TGTGCCAGCAGCTCAAGACAGGGGGCGATCGAGCAGTACTTC; CDR3: CASSSRQGAIEQYF
size: -; J: TRBJ2-2; V: TRBV11-2; D: -; DNA: TGTGCCAGCAGCTTGTCCAGGGCCACCGGGGAGCTGTTTTTT; CDR3: CASSLSRATGELFF
size: -; J: TRBJ2-7; V: TRBV9; D: -; DNA: TGTGCCAGCAGCGTAGGGGTTGGCGGGAACTACGAGCAGTACTTC; CDR3: CASSVGVGGNYEQYF
size: -; J: TRBJ2-1; V: TRBV4-1; D: TRBD2; DNA: TGCGCCAGCAGCCAACAGGTCCGCGGGAGAAGGTATGAGCAGTTCTTC; CDR3: CASSQQVRGRRYEQFF
size: once; J: TRBJ2-1; V: TRBV11-2; D: TRBD2; DNA: TGTGCCAGCAGCTTTAGACTAGCGGAGCAGTTCTTC; CDR3: CASSFRLAEQFF
size: -; J: TRBJ2-3; V: TRBV28; D: TRBD2; DNA: TGTGCCAGCAGTTCTTGGGGACTACACACAGATACGCAGTATTTT; CDR3: CASSSWGLHTDTQYF
size: -; J: TRBJ2-2; V: TRBV28; D: -; DNA: TGTGCCAGCAGTTTAGGTTTGGGGTCTTCTAAGGTGGCCGGGGAGCTGTTTTTT; CDR3: CASSLGLGSSKVAGELFF
size: -; J: TRBJ2-1; V: TRBV5-4; D: TRBD2; DNA: TGTGCCAGCAGCGACCCGACTAGCGGGAAGCGGAATGAGCAGTTCTTC; CDR3: CASSDPTSGKRNEQFF
size: few; J: TRBJ2-1; V: TRBV5-6; D: -; DNA: TGTGCCAGCAGCTTTCGGAGAGTCTCCTACAATGAGCAGTTCTTC; CDR3: CASSFRRVSYNEQFF
size: -; J: TRBJ1-2; V: TRBV6-4; D: -; DNA: TGTGCCAGCAGTGACTCTGGCCGGACTCGCTACACCTTC; CDR3: CASSDSGRTRYTF
size: -; J: TRBJ2-6; V: TRBV5-8; D: TRBD1; DNA: TGTGCCAGCAGCCTGGGGACAGGGTCGCGCTCTGGGGCCAACGTCCTGACTTTC; CDR3: CASSLGTGSRSGANVLTF
size: few; J: TRBJ1-2; V: TRBV4-3; D: -; DNA: TGCGCCAGCAGCCAAGATCGTGGTGGGGAGACTAACTATGGCTACACCTTC; CDR3: CASSQDRGGETNYGYTF
size: -; J: TRBJ2-3; V: TRBV9; D: -; DNA: TGTGCCAGCAGCGAACGGTGGGTGGCTGTTGGCACAGATACGCAGTATTTT; CDR3: CASSERWVAVGTDTQYF
size: -; J: TRBJ1-5; V: TRBV5-1; D: -; DNA: TGCGCCAGCAGCTTGGACAGCAGCAATCAGCCCCAGCATTTT; CDR3: CASSLDSSNQPQHF
size: -; J: TRBJ2-7; V: TRBV28; D: -; DNA: TGTGCCAGCAGCGGGGCCTCCGCTAGCCTCTCCTACGAGCAGTACTTC; CDR3: CASSGASASLSYEQYF
size: -; J: TRBJ1-2; V: TRBV2; D: TRBD1; DNA: TGTGCCAGCAGGGGGACAGTCGCTAACTATGGCTACACCTTC; CDR3: CASRGTVANYGYTF
size: few; J: TRBJ2-7; V: TRBV7-2; D: TRBD1; DNA: TGTGCCAGCAGCCGAGGGACAGGGGGTTCCACCTACGAGCAGTACTTC; CDR3: CASSRGTGGSTYEQYF
size: -; J: TRBJ1-5; V: TRBV6-1; D: -; DNA: TGTGCCAGCAGTGGTACAGGGAAGTTAGGCAATCAGCCCCAGCATTTT; CDR3: CASSGTGKLGNQPQHF
size: -; J: TRBJ1-2; V: TRBV9; D: TRBD1; DNA: TGTGCCAGCAGCACTCGGACAGGGGTTCATGGCTACACCTTC; CDR3: CASSTRTGVHGYTF
size: -; J: TRBJ2-1; V: TRBV19; D: -; DNA: TGTGCCAGTAGTCGGCGACAGGACCCCTCCTACAATGAGCAGTTCTTC; CDR3: CASSRRQDPSYNEQFF
size: -; J: TRBJ2-7; V: TRBV7-2; D: -; DNA: TGTGCCAGCAGCTTAGGAGGAGGGGTAAAGAGGTACGAGCAGTACTTC; CDR3: CASSLGGGVKRYEQYF
size: -; J: TRBJ2-5; V: TRBV7-8; D: -; DNA: TGTGCCAGCAGCCCACGGAGACAAAGGGAGACCCAGTACTTC; CDR3: CASSPRRQRETQYF
size: -; J: TRBJ2-2; V: TRBV18; D: -; DNA: TGTGCCAGCTCACCACCGCCCGACGTAGGGGAGCTGTTTTTT; CDR3: CASSPPPDVGELFF
size: -; J: TRBJ2-1; V: TRBV11-3; D: -; DNA: TGTGCCAGCAGCTTAGATCACCGGGGCGGAAGGAATGAGCAGTTCTTC; CDR3: CASSLDHRGGRNEQFF
size: -; J: TRBJ2-5; V: TRBV5-1; D: -; DNA: TGCGCCAGCAGCTTCGGGCCAAACCAAGAGACCCAGTACTTC; CDR3: CASSFGPNQETQYF
size: once; J: TRBJ1-6; V: TRBV6-5; D: -; DNA: TGTGCCAGCAGTTTTGAGGGCTTGGGTAATTCACCCCTCCACTTT; CDR3: CASSFEGLGNSPLHF
size: -; J: TRBJ1-1; V: TRBV9; D: TRBD1; DNA: TGTGCCAGCAGCCACGGACAGGGGAGATCTGAAGCTTTCTTT; CDR3: CASSHGQGRSEAFF
size: -; J: TRBJ2-2; V: TRBV5-1; D: -; DNA: TGCGCCAGCAGCTTGGTTCAGTCCACCGGGGAGCTGTTTTTT; CDR3: CASSLVQSTGELFF
size: few; J: TRBJ1-5; V: TRBV2; D: -; DNA: TGTGCCAACAGACGGAATAGCAATCAGCCCCAGCATTTT; CDR3: CANRRNSNQPQHF
size: -; J: TRBJ2-1; V: TRBV2; D: -; DNA: TGTGCCAGCAGCCTCTTCGAGAATGAGCAGTTCTTC; CDR3: CASSLFENEQFF
size: -; J: TRBJ1-1; V: TRBV5-1; D: -; DNA: TGCGCCAGCACCACCGCAGGGCCACACACTGAAGCTTTCTTT; CDR3: CASTTAGPHTEAFF
size: -; J: TRBJ2-5; V: TRBV27; D: -; DNA: TGTGCCAGCAGAAGACCGGGACTGAACACGGAGACCCAGTACTTC; CDR3: CASRRPGLNTETQYF